This TCR beta chain was identified in a study of shared clonotypes between healthy human individuals. Study-level information: Each donor's CD4 naive and CD4 memory cells filled three plates apiece, CD8 naive two, and CD8 memory one.

With respect to this clone: Other nucleotide sequences from this sample produce the same CDR3.

Clones were read by immunoSEQ multiplex PCR, and TCRdb kept only the in-frame ones, dropping some. The sample holds 1.5 million to 2.5 million clones, 85% to 95% seen once. The germline gives CDR1 SGHRS, CDR2 YFSETQ. Trimming at V came to 5 bases and at J to 3 bases, leaving 4 bases not matched to a gene. CDR3 length: 15 amino acids. Naivety among CD8 cells was defined by CD45RO negativity and positive CCR7 selection, thereby excluding terminally differentiated effector memory CD45RA+ cells. The material sequenced was naive CD8+ T cells sorted from blood. The chain carries TRBV5-1 and TRBJ2-1, with 11 positions matching TRBD2. The TCR originated in a man between 18 and 35 years old in good health. The CDR3 coding sequence is TGCGCCAGCAGTTTAGCGGGAGGGGGCTACAATGAGCAGTTCTTC. Protein: CASSLAGGGYNEQFF.